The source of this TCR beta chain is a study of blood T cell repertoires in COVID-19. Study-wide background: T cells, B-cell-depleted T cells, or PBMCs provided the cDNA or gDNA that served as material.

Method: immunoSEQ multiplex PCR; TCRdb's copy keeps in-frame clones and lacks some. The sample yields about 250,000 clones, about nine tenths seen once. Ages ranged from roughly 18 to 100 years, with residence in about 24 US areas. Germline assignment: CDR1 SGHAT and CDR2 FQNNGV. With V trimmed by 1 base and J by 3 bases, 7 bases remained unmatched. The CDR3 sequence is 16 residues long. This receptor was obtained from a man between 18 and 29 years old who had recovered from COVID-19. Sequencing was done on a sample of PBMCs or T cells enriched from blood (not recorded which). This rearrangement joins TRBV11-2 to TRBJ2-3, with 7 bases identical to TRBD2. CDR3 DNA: TGTGCCAGCAGCTTAGCAGGGCGGGGGTTGACAGATACGCAGTATTTT. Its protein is CASSLAGRGLTDTQYF.